The 14 T cell receptor beta chains below were found in one sample sequenced in a study of neurological immune-mediated disorders. Via MiXCR, TCRdb re-called the 5' RACE reads, giving one row per CDR3 protein. The profile covers about 62,000 distinct CDR3 sequences, with 3% to 4% appearing a single time and under 2.5% taken by the ten largest. Sequencing was performed on PBMCs. The source is a woman aged 45-59 years with multiple sclerosis.

This clonotype was observed many times. J is TRBJ2-1 and V is TRBV5-1, with 9 nucleotides matching TRBD1. Trimming cost V 3 bases and J 5 bases; bases outside gene matches: 9. The CDR3 spans 16 residues. In germline, CDR1 is SGHRS, CDR2 YFSETQ. Written as DNA, the CDR3 is TGCGCCAGCAGCTCTGCCGGGACAGGGTTCCACAATGAGCAGTTCTTC. Residues: CASSSAGTGFHNEQFF.

This clonotype has at least ten counts. This sequence joins TRBV10-3 and TRBJ2-5; weak D call: TRBD1 (5 bases). The CDR3 length is 14 residues. The V end was cut by 2 bases, the J end by 7 bases, with 14 bases between. CDR1 ENHRY and CDR2 SYGVKD come from the germline V gene. For the CDR3, the DNA is TGTGCCATCAGTGAGGCCGACAGTCTAGGGACCCAGTACTTC. The encoded protein is CAISEADSLGTQYF.

This clonotype was observed many times. CDR3 in DNA: TGTGCCAGCAGCTACGACAGGGTAGCTAATGAAAAACTGTTTTTT. Its protein product is CASSYDRVANEKLFF. The chain carries TRBV7-2 and TRBJ1-4; 7 bases line up with TRBD1. The length of the CDR3 is 15 residues. With 4 bases clipped from V and 3 bases from J, the junction kept 5 bases outside the gene matches. Germline V lookup: CDR1 SGHTA, CDR2 FQGNSA.

Note on this clonotype: This could be a read error, since a much larger clone is one nucleotide away. Without the conserved terminal phenylalanine or tryptophan, this CDR3 likely stems from a read error. The V call is TRBV20-1, the J call TRBJ2-1, with 9 bases matching TRBD2. V lost 3 bases to trimming and J lost 7 bases; unmatched junction nucleotides: 10. Germline V lookup: CDR1 DFQATT, CDR2 SNEGSKA (reference sequence). This CDR3 is built from 15 residues. CDR3 sequence: CSASYVAGGYNEQFY. The CDR3 nucleotides are TGCAGTGCTAGTTATGTGGCGGGGGGGTATAATGAGCAGTTCTAC.

This clonotype was detected ten times or more. This sequence joins TRBV3-1 and TRBJ1-5, with a tentative D call TRBD1 (5 bases). This CDR3 is 13 amino acids long. Per the germline V gene, CDR1 is LGHDT and CDR2 is YNNKEL (reference sequence). V was clipped by 4 bases and J by 2 bases, with 6 bases between them. The CDR3 sequence: CASSPGGNQPQHF. The CDR3 DNA is TGTGCCAGCAGCCCGGGGGGCAATCAGCCCCAGCATTTT.

This clonotype was observed at least ten times. This sequence joins TRBV21-1 and TRBJ1-3. TRBV21-1 is an annotated pseudogene. CDR3 length: 16 amino acids. CDR3 amino acids: CASSMERPYSGNTIYF. The CDR3 DNA reads as TGTGCCAGCAGCATGGAAAGGCCTTACTCTGGAAACACCATATATTTT.

This clonotype was detected ten times or more. This chain joins TRBV7-8 and TRBJ1-6; D remains ambiguous. Germline V CDR1 and CDR2: SGHVS, FQNEAQ. The CDR3 sequence is 12 residues long. V gave up 3 bases and J gave up 9 bases, with 6 bases separating them. The CDR3 loop reads CASSLWGSPLHF. The CDR3 DNA reads TGTGCCAGCAGCTTGTGGGGTTCACCCCTCCACTTT.

The table lists this clonotype with many counts. The chain joins TRBV20-1 to TRBJ2-1; 10 nucleotides agree with TRBD2. Per germline, CDR1 DFQATT and CDR2 SNEGSKA (reference sequence). Trimming took 0 bases from V and 6 from J; bases not matched to a gene: 11. This CDR3 has 17 residues. CDR3 loop: CSARDRASGSIFNEQFF. The CDR3 DNA reads TGCAGTGCTAGAGATCGGGCTAGCGGGAGTATTTTCAATGAGCAGTTCTTC.

This clonotype was recorded at least ten times. The rearrangement joins TRBV3-1 to TRBJ2-2; the D gene is possibly TRBD2 (5 bases). The CDR3 runs to 14 residues. Trimming stripped 1 base from V and 5 bases from J, with 8 bases between. CDR1 and CDR2 from the germline V gene are LGHDT and YNNKEL (reference sequence). CDR3 loop: CASSQVSGTGELFF. The CDR3, as DNA: TGTGCCAGCAGCCAAGTATCGGGGACCGGGGAGCTGTTTTTT.

The chain combines TRBV5-1 with TRBJ1-1; 7 bases match TRBD1. V trimming: 4 bases; J trimming: 3 bases; junction bases outside the gene matches: 3. The CDR3 has 13 amino acids. From germline, CDR1 is SGHRS and CDR2 YFSETQ. The CDR3 region has the DNA TGCGCCAGCAGCATCACAGGGGACACTGAAGCTTTCTTT. Residues: CASSITGDTEAFF. Together with reference TRBV5-1 and TRBJ1-1, the CDR3 gives the full variable domain: KAGVTQTPRYLIKTRGQQVTLSCSPISGHRSVSWYQQTPGQGLQFLFEYFSETQRNKGNFPGRFSGRQFSNSRSEMNVSTLELGDSALYLCASSITGDTEAFFGQGTRLTVV.

This clonotype was seen many times. V usage is TRBV10-3 and J usage is TRBJ2-7, with 14 bases identical to TRBD2. Germline V gene sequence: CDR1 ENHRY, CDR2 SYGVKD. The CDR3 consists of 17 residues. J lost 5 bases, V lost 1 base, and 7 bases had no gene match. In DNA form, the CDR3 reads TGTGCCATCAGTGAGTTGGCCGGACTAGCGGGAGGAAACGAGCAGTACTTC. Translating it yields CAISELAGLAGGNEQYF.

This clonotype was counted many times. V usage is TRBV4-3 and J usage is TRBJ1-1; 12 nucleotides agree with TRBD1. Germline values: CDR1 LGHNA, CDR2 YSLEER. J gave up 6 bases and V 2 bases, and 10 bases lay outside the gene matches. This CDR3 spans 17 amino acids. The CDR3 sequence is CASSQFPGTGGTAEAFF. The CDR3 region has the DNA TGCGCCAGCAGCCAATTTCCCGGGACAGGGGGCACCGCTGAAGCTTTCTTT.

This clonotype was counted only a few times. The chain links TRBV5-1 to TRBJ2-2; unclear D gene. Trimming took 2 bases from V and 1 from J, leaving 6 bases between them. Germline V lookup: CDR1 SGHRS, CDR2 YFSETQ. This CDR3 is built from 14 residues. The chain's CDR3 is CASSLALNTGELFF. Written as DNA, the CDR3 is TGCGCCAGCAGCTTAGCGTTGAACACCGGGGAGCTGTTTTTT.

This clonotype was detected ten times or more. The rearrangement joins TRBV7-2 to TRBJ2-5; D uncertain. V was shortened by 0 bases and J by 5 bases, with 13 bases between the two germline ends. Germline-derived CDR1 and CDR2 are SGHTA and FQGNSA. There are 15 residues in the CDR3. CDR3 DNA: TGTGCCAGCAGCTTAGCCTCAATCCCGAGGGAGACCCAGTACTTC. Amino acids: CASSLASIPRETQYF. Variable domain in full (rest from reference TRBV7-2 and TRBJ2-5): GAGVSQSPSNKVTEKGKDVELRCDPISGHTALYWYRQSLGQGLEFLIYFQGNSAPDKSGLPSDRFSAERTGGSVSTLTIQRTQQEDSAVYLCASSLASIPRETQYFGPGTRLLVL.